This entry concerns a single TCR beta chain. This specimen belongs to a study of cytomegalovirus exposure and HLA in healthy donors. Nominal health characterized the donors when sampled, though unrecorded immune exposures were likely. 13 Jbeta primers and 60 Vbeta primers were used for the PCR. Assay used: immunoSEQ multiplex PCR; TCRdb lists only in-frame clones, some missing. The sample has about 260,000 clones, 72% seen once. The sequencing input was PBMCs. This sequence was found in a female donor in good health and CMV-seronegative.

CDR3 in amino acids: CASSSPRDTLTGELFF. The CDR3 DNA reads TGCGCCAGCAGCTCTCCCCGGGACACCCTCACCGGGGAGCTGTTTTTT. V gene TRBV5-1 combines with J gene TRBJ2-2; weak D call: TRBD1 (6 bases). Between the trimmed V and J ends, which lost 3 bases and 4 bases, there was a span of 16 bases. The CDR3 is made up of 16 amino acids. CDR1 is SGHRS, CDR2 YFSETQ, per germline.